Listed below are T cell receptor beta chains from one sample, sequenced in a study of blood T cell repertoires in COVID-19. Using immunoSEQ multiplex PCR, the repertoire was profiled, and TCRdb retains in-frame clones only, with some absent. The sample holds 200,000 to 250,000 clones; 84% are singletons and the top ten take approximately 8%. Sequenced sample: peripheral blood. These receptors were obtained from a woman aged 80 or over with COVID-19, enrolled during active disease. The CDR3 runs from the conserved cysteine through the conserved F or W. D genes are given only for firm matches. The listing skips clone size in some rows; elsewhere it reads once, few, many or a size class.

CDR3: CASSFRLGNVHEQYF
DNA: TGTGCCAGCAGTTTCCGACTAGGAAACGTCCACGAGCAGTACTTC
size: once
J: TRBJ2-7
V: TRBV6-2/TRBV6-3
D: -

CDR3: CASSLGQGGYGYTF
DNA: TGTGCCAGCAGTTTAGGCCAGGGGGGCTATGGCTACACCTTC
size: once
J: TRBJ1-2
V: TRBV28
D: TRBD1

CDR3: CASSQEGDQPQHF
DNA: TGTGCCAGCAGCCAAGAGGGAGATCAGCCCCAGCATTTT
size: -
J: TRBJ1-5
V: TRBV3-1/TRBV3-2
D: -

CDR3: CASSSGGANVADTQYF
DNA: TGCGCCAGCAGTAGCGGGGGGGCCAACGTCGCGGATACGCAGTATTTT
size: once
J: TRBJ2-3
V: TRBV5-1
D: TRBD2

CDR3: CASSEAGTSLPREQYF
DNA: TGTGCCAGCAGTGAAGCCGGGACTAGCCTCCCTCGAGAGCAGTACTTC
size: -
J: TRBJ2-7
V: TRBV6-4
D: TRBD2

CDR3: CASSSTWGDTEAFF
DNA: TGTGCCAGCAGTTCGACATGGGGGGACACTGAAGCTTTCTTT
size: -
J: TRBJ1-1
V: TRBV5-4
D: -

CDR3: CASSPPGTGGNSPLHF
DNA: TGCGCCAGCAGCCCACCTGGGACAGGGGGGAATTCACCCCTCCACTTT
size: -
J: TRBJ1-6
V: TRBV5-1
D: TRBD1

CDR3: CASSSFRPLRAGETQYF
DNA: TGTGCCAGCAGCTCCTTTCGCCCCCTCCGGGCGGGGGAGACCCAGTACTTC
size: -
J: TRBJ2-5
V: TRBV5-6
D: -

CDR3: CASSVSGRPTDTQYF
DNA: TGTGCCAGCAGCGTAAGCGGGAGGCCCACAGATACGCAGTATTTT
size: -
J: TRBJ2-3
V: TRBV9
D: TRBD2

CDR3: CAASRDSGAPNEQFF
DNA: TGTGCCGCCAGCCGGGACTCTGGCGCCCCAAATGAGCAGTTCTTC
size: -
J: TRBJ2-1
V: TRBV6-6
D: -

CDR3: CASSQWTGQQPQHF
DNA: TGCGCCAGCAGCCAATGGACAGGGCAACAGCCCCAGCATTTT
size: -
J: TRBJ1-5
V: TRBV4-1
D: TRBD1

CDR3: CATSRAPSYEQYF
DNA: TGTGCCACCAGCAGAGCTCCGTCCTACGAGCAGTACTTC
size: -
J: TRBJ2-7
V: TRBV15
D: -

CDR3: CASSLRGAFYGYTF
DNA: TGTGCCAGCAGTCTACGGGGGGCGTTCTATGGCTACACCTTC
size: -
J: TRBJ1-2
V: TRBV2
D: -

CDR3: CASRTQGAANEKLFF
DNA: TGTGCCAGTAGGACCCAAGGCGCGGCTAATGAAAAACTGTTTTTT
size: -
J: TRBJ1-4
V: TRBV19
D: -

CDR3: CASSLDRASSYNEQFF
DNA: TGTGCCAGCAGCTTGGACAGGGCGAGCTCCTACAATGAGCAGTTCTTC
size: few
J: TRBJ2-1
V: TRBV5-5
D: -

CDR3: CASSGTIQETQYF
DNA: TGCGCCAGCAGTGGGACTATTCAAGAGACCCAGTACTTC
size: -
J: TRBJ2-5
V: TRBV10-1
D: -

CDR3: CASNHRDTDTQYF
DNA: TGTGCCAGTAATCACAGGGACACAGATACGCAGTATTTT
size: -
J: TRBJ2-3
V: TRBV19
D: -

CDR3: CASNPRGINSPLHF
DNA: TGTGCCAGCAATCCCAGGGGGATAAATTCACCCCTCCACTTT
size: -
J: TRBJ1-6
V: TRBV6-5
D: TRBD1

CDR3: CASSLGQQNTEAFF
DNA: TGCGCCAGCAGCTTGGGACAGCAGAACACTGAAGCTTTCTTT
size: -
J: TRBJ1-1
V: TRBV5-1
D: -

CDR3: CAITKSSGGTDTQYF
DNA: TGTGCCATCACGAAGAGTAGCGGAGGCACAGATACGCAGTATTTT
size: few
J: TRBJ2-3
V: TRBV10-3
D: -

CDR3: CASTLDTEAFF
DNA: TGCGCCAGCACCCTAGACACTGAAGCTTTCTTT
size: -
J: TRBJ1-1
V: TRBV5-1
D: -

CDR3: CASRKQGNYGYTF
DNA: TGTGCCAGCAGGAAGCAGGGTAACTATGGCTACACCTTC
size: -
J: TRBJ1-2
V: TRBV5-4
D: -